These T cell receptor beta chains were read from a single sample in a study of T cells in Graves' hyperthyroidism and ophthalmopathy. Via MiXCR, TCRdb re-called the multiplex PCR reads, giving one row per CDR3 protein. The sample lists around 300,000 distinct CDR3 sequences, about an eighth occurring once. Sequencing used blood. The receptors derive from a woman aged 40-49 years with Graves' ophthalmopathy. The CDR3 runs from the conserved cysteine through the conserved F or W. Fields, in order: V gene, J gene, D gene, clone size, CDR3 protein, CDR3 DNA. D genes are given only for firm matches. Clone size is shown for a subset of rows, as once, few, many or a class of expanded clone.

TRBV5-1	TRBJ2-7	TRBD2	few	CASSRITSGLYEQYF	TGCGCCAGCAGCCGTATCACTAGCGGGCTCTACGAGCAGTACTTC
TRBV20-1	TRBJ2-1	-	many	CSAREHSNEQFF	TGCAGTGCTAGAGAGCACAGCAATGAGCAGTTCTTC
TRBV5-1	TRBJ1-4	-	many	CASSLDRPPNEKLFF	TGCGCCAGCAGCTTGGACAGGCCCCCTAATGAAAAACTGTTTTTT
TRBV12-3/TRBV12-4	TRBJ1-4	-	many	CASSLAGAEKLFF	TGTGCCAGCAGTTTGGCAGGGGCGGAAAAACTGTTTTTT
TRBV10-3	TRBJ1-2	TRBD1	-	CAISGTGVYGYTF	TGTGCCATCAGTGGGACAGGGGTCTATGGCTACACCTTC
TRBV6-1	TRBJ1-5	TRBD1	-	CASWSDRGNQPQHF	TGTGCCAGCTGGTCTGACAGGGGCAATCAGCCCCAGCATTTT
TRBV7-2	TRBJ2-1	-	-	CASSLGPRSSYNEQFF	TGTGCCAGCAGCTTGGGGCCGAGGAGCTCCTACAATGAGCAGTTCTTC
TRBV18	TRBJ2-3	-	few	CASSPPFSAQYF	TGTGCCAGCTCACCACCGTTCAGTGCGCAGTATTTT
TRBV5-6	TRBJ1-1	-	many	CASSSQGTPEAFF	TGTGCCAGCAGTTCCCAAGGGACACCTGAAGCTTTCTTT
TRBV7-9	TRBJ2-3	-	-	CASSPQWGTDTQYF	TGTGCCAGCAGCCCACAGTGGGGAACAGATACGCAGTATTTT
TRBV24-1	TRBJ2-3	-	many	CATSDWDSTDTQYF	TGTGCCACCAGTGATTGGGACAGCACAGATACGCAGTATTTT
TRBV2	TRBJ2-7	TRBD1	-	CASQGQGAYEQYF	TGTGCCAGCCAGGGACAGGGGGCCTACGAGCAGTACTTC
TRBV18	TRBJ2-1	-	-	CASSYSEEQFF	TGTGCCAGCTCGTATAGCGAGGAGCAGTTCTTC
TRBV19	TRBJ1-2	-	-	CAIRDRLDGYTF	TGTGCCATCAGGGACCGGTTAGACGGCTACACCTTC
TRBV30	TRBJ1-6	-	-	CAWSGQTPPLHF	TGTGCCTGGAGTGGACAAACCCCACCCCTCCACTTT
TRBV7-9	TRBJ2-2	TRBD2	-	CASSPPTSAFSTGELFF	TGTGCCAGCAGCCCCCCGACTAGCGCATTCAGCACCGGGGAGCTGTTTTTT
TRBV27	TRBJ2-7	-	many	CASSLRSAGNEQYF	TGTGCCAGCAGTTTAAGGTCCGCAGGGAACGAGCAGTACTTC
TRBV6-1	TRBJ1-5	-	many	CASSPSWGAGQPQHF	TGTGCCAGCAGTCCGTCTTGGGGGGCGGGACAGCCCCAGCATTTT
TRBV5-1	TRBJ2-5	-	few	CASSMGQIQETQYF	TGCGCCAGCAGCATGGGACAAATCCAAGAGACCCAGTACTTC
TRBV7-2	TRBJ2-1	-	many	CASSLVSTGWGSNEQFF	TGTGCCAGCAGCTTAGTGTCAACGGGATGGGGGAGCAATGAGCAGTTCTTC
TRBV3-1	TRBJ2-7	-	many	CASSLGTQSSYEQYF	TGTGCCAGCAGCCTAGGGACACAGAGCTCCTACGAGCAGTACTTC
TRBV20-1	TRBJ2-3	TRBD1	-	CSASLDRGPTDTQYF	TGCAGTGCTTCCTTGGACAGGGGGCCCACAGATACGCAGTATTTT
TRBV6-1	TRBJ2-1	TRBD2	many	CASSSRGGTYNEQFF	TGTGCCAGCAGCTCCCGGGGGGGAACCTACAATGAGCAGTTCTTC
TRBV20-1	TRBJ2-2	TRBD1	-	CSARVMGQGYTGELFF	TGCAGTGCTAGAGTTATGGGACAGGGTTACACCGGGGAGCTGTTTTTT
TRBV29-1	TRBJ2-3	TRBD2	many	CSVAWTSGSTDTQYF	TGCAGCGTCGCTTGGACTAGCGGGAGCACAGATACGCAGTATTTT
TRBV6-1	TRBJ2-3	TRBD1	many	CASREDRGVWTDTQYF	TGTGCCAGCAGAGAGGACAGGGGAGTATGGACAGATACGCAGTATTTT
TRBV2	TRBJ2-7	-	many	CASISRGSLYEQYF	TGTGCCAGCATCTCCCGGGGCAGTTTATACGAGCAGTACTTC
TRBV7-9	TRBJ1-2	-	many	CASSFGVRGGYTF	TGTGCCAGCAGCTTCGGAGTAAGGGGTGGCTACACCTTC
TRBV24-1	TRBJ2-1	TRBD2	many	CATSDPYKRTSGSYNEQFF	TGTGCCACCAGTGATCCGTACAAACGGACTAGCGGGAGTTACAATGAGCAGTTCTTC
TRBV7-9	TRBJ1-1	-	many	CASSGGTIGEAFF	TGTGCCAGCAGCGGAGGTACGATCGGTGAAGCTTTCTTT
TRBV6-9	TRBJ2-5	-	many	CASSSPEEPTYQETQYF	TGTGCCAGCAGTTCCCCCGAAGAGCCTACGTACCAAGAGACCCAGTACTTC
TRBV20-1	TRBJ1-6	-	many	CSAITTAITLNSPLHF	TGCAGTGCTATTACGACAGCCATTACCCTTAATTCACCCCTCCACTTT
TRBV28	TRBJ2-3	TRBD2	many	CASARLAERSDTQYF	TGTGCCAGCGCCAGACTAGCGGAGAGGTCAGATACGCAGTATTTT
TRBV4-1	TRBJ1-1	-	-	CASSHSPPTEAFF	TGCGCCAGCAGCCATAGTCCTCCAACTGAAGCTTTCTTT
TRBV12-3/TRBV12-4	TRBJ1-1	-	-	CASSLGPINTEAFF	TGTGCCAGCAGTCTCGGGCCTATCAACACTGAAGCTTTCTTT
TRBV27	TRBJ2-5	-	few	CATAENGGSQETQYF	TGTGCCACGGCGGAAAACGGAGGGTCACAAGAGACCCAGTACTTC
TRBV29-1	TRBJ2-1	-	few	CSVEGGGVHNEQFF	TGCAGCGTTGAAGGTGGGGGTGTCCACAATGAGCAGTTCTTC
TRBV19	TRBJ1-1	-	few	CASSIVSATVNTEAFF	TGTGCCAGTAGTATAGTGTCAGCAACCGTGAACACTGAAGCTTTCTTT
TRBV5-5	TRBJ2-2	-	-	CASNHRATNTGELFF	TGTGCCAGCAACCACAGAGCTACGAACACCGGGGAGCTGTTTTTT
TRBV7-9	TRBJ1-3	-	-	CASSLKGSLSGNTIYF	TGTGCCAGCAGCTTAAAGGGGTCCCTCTCTGGAAACACCATATATTTT